The count of the clone carrying this TCR beta chain is one. The protocol was immunoSEQ multiplex PCR, while the TCRdb copy is restricted to in-frame clones and leaves out a portion. Seen here are 170,000 or so clones, about 85% observed once, and the top ten hold roughly 6%. Trimming took off 3 bases at V and 3 bases at J, with 11 bases between the two ends. The CDR3 has 14 amino acids. Germline lookup yields CDR1 SEHNR and CDR2 FQNEAQ (reference sequence). The data originate from a study of blood T cell repertoires in COVID-19. Study details: T cells, B-cell-depleted T cells, or PBMCs supplied cDNA or gDNA.

Recovery among Cohort 3 donors was established by two negative PCRs, clearance, or symptom resolution. The origin of this receptor is a man aged 35-49 years who had recovered from COVID-19. Sample: PBMCs or T cells enriched from blood (not recorded which). The genes are TRBV7-9 and TRBJ1-1, with a possible D match to TRBD1 (5 bases). The CDR3 coding sequence is TGTGCCAGCAGCTTTACAGGAGGGGACACTGAAGCTTTCTTT. This encodes CASSFTGGDTEAFF.